One and the same sample provided the 10 T cell receptor beta chains below, sequenced in a study of early T cells in non-severe SARS-CoV-2 infection. TCRdb re-called the 5' RACE reads through MiXCR, storing one row per CDR3 protein. The table lists thousands of distinct CDR3 sequences, under 5.5% of them singletons. Sequenced input: whole blood. The source is an adult who was a healthcare worker with PCR-confirmed SARS-CoV-2 infection or an uninfected control (not recorded which).

As for this clonotype: This may be a read error, as it is one base from a much larger clone. The genes are TRBV7-9 and TRBJ1-2; unclear D gene. The CDR3 extends over 15 amino acids. Germline V gives CDR1 SEHNR, CDR2 FQNEAQ (reference sequence). The CDR3 coding sequence is TGTGCCAGCAGCTTAGCGGAGTTAGCTAACAATGGCTACACCTTC. Protein product: CASSLAELANNGYTF.

This clonotype was detected many times. The CDR3 is CSASEAGRAEAFF. The CDR3 nucleotides read TGCAGTGCTAGCGAGGCAGGGCGCGCTGAAGCTTTCTTT. The V and J genes are TRBV20-1 and TRBJ1-1, with D possibly matching TRBD1 (5 bases). V shed 3 bases and J shed 6 bases, with 14 bases lying between them. Per the germline V gene, CDR1 is DFQATT and CDR2 is SNEGSKA (reference sequence). The CDR3 spans 13 residues.

This clonotype was detected many times. This chain uses TRBV12-3 or TRBV12-4 with TRBJ1-5; no reliable D call. There are 12 residues in the CDR3. The V gene lost 5 bases and the J gene lost 7 bases, with 9 bases spanning the gap. Written as DNA, the CDR3 is TGTGCCAGCAGTCCCCTTGGGCAGCCCCAGCATTTT. This sequence encodes CASSPLGQPQHF.

This clonotype was detected many times. The chain is built from TRBV6-1 and TRBJ1-4, with D perhaps TRBD1 (5 bases). With 6 bases removed from V and 6 bases from J, the gap between germline ends came to 11 bases. This CDR3 is 13 amino acids long. Germline values: CDR1 MNHNS, CDR2 SASEGT. As DNA, the CDR3 is TGTGCCAGCAGCGTCCAACAGGATGAAAAACTGTTTTTT. Protein product: CASSVQQDEKLFF.

This clonotype rates as medium-sized. The chain recombines TRBV18 with TRBJ2-4, with D possibly TRBD1 on 6 matching bases. The CDR3 is 12 residues long. The germline V gene has CDR1 KGHSH and CDR2 LQKENI. V lost 5 bases and J lost 15, with 17 bases in between. The CDR3: CASSSLQGGPYF. CDR3 bases: TGTGCCAGCTCATCCTTACAGGGTGGTCCGTACTTC.

This clonotype was observed a few times. A read error may explain this, as a much larger clone is one base away. The chain recombines TRBV5-5 with TRBJ2-3; D gene unclear. The CDR3 is 14 residues long. V was cut by 2 bases and J by 2 bases, with 9 bases left in between. The germline V gene has CDR1 SGHKS and CDR2 YYEKEE (reference sequence). CDR3 DNA: TGTGCCAGCAGCTTCGCGGTGCACACAGATACGCAGTATTTT. Protein product: CASSFAVHTDTQYF.

This clonotype is judged medium-sized. The V call is TRBV11-2, the J call TRBJ1-4; TRBD1 matches 11 bases. V lost 5 bases, J lost 3 bases, and 5 bases stayed unmatched. This CDR3 is built from 16 residues. CDR1 is SGHAT and CDR2 is FQNNGV in the germline V gene. CDR3 nucleotide sequence: TGTGCCAGCAGCGCCGGGACAGGGGGTGCTAATGAAAAACTGTTTTTT. Its protein product is CASSAGTGGANEKLFF.

This clonotype was observed a few times. The gene calls are TRBV3-1 and TRBJ1-1; D unresolved. This CDR3 is 14 amino acids long. Germline lookup yields CDR1 LGHDT and CDR2 YNNKEL (reference sequence). V dropped 0 bases and J dropped 4 bases, with 9 bases sitting between them. CDR3 nucleotides: TGTGCCAGCAGCCAAGAGTGGGCAGCCACTGAAGCTTTCTTT. Encoded protein: CASSQEWAATEAFF.

Many counts were recorded for this clonotype. The chain joins TRBV7-3 to TRBJ1-5; 7 positions match TRBD1. V trimming: 3 bases; J trimming: 4 bases; junction bases outside the gene matches: 6. Germline CDR1 and CDR2: SGHTA and FQGTGA. The CDR3 is made up of 15 amino acids. The CDR3 loop reads CASSLGTAGNQPQHF. The CDR3 DNA sequence: TGTGCCAGCAGCTTGGGGACAGCCGGGAATCAGCCCCAGCATTTT. Based on the CDR3 plus reference TRBV7-3 and TRBJ1-5, the full variable domain is GAGVSQTPSNKVTEKGKYVELRCDPISGHTALYWYRQSLGQGPEFLIYFQGTGAADDSGLPNDRFFAVRPEGSVSTLKIQRTERGDSAVYLCASSLGTAGNQPQHFGDGTRLSIL.

This chain uses TRBV28 with TRBJ2-5, with 8 bases fitting TRBD1. The CDR3 is made up of 16 amino acids. Germline CDR1 MDHEN, CDR2 SYDVKM. Losses at the gene ends were 3 bases for V and 3 bases for J; bases not matched to a gene: 9. CDR3 residues: CASSFAGGGFKETQYF. The CDR3 bases are TGTGCCAGCAGTTTTGCAGGGGGCGGGTTTAAAGAGACCCAGTACTTC.